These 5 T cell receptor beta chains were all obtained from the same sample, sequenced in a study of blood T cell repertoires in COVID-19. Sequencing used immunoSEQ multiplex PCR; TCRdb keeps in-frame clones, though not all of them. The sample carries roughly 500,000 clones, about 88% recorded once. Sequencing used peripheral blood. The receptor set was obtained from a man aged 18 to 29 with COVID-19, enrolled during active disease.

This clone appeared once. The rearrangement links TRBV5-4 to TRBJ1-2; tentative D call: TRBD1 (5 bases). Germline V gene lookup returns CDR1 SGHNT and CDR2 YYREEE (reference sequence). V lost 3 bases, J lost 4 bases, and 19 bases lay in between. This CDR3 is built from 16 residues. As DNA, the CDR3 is TGTGCCAGCAGCTCCGCCCGGGCGATAACAGGCTATGGCTACACCTTC. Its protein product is CASSSARAITGYGYTF.

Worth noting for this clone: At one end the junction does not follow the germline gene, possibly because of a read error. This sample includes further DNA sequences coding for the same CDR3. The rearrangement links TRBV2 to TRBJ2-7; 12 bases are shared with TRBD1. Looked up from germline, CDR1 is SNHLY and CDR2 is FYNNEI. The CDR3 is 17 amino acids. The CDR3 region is CASSEGRVGQGAYEQYF. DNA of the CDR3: TGTGCCAGCAGCGAAGGACGGGTGGGACAGGGGGCCTATGAGCAGTACTTC.

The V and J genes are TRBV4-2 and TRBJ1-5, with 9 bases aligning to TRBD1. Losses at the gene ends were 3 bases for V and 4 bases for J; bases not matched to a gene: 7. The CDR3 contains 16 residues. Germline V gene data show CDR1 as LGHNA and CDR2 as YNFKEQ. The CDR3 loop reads CASSHPGQGENQPQHF. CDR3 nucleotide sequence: TGTGCCAGCAGCCATCCGGGACAGGGAGAGAATCAGCCCCAGCATTTT.

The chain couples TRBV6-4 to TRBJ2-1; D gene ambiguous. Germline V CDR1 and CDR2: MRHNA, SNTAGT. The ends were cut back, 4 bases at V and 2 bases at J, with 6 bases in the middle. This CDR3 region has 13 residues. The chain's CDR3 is CASSALPYNEQFF. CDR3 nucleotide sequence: TGTGCCAGCAGTGCTCTACCCTACAATGAGCAGTTCTTC.

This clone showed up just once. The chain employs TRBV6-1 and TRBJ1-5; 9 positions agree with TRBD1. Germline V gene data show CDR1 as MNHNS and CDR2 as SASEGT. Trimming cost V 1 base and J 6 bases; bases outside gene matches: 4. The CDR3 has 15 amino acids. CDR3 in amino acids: CASSEGGQGGQPQHF. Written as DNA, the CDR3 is TGTGCCAGCAGTGAAGGGGGACAGGGCGGTCAGCCCCAGCATTTT.